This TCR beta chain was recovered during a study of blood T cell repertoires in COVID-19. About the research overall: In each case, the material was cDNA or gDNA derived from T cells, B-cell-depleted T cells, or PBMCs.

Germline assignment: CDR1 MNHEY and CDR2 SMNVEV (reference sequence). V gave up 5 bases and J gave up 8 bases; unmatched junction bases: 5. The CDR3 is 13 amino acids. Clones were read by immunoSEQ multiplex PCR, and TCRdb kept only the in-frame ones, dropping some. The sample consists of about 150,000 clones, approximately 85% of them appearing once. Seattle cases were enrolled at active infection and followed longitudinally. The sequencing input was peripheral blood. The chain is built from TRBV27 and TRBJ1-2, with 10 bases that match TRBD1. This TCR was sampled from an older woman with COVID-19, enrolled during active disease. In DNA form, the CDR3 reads TGTGCCAGCAGTAGGGGACAGGGGAACGGCTACACCTTC. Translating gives CASSRGQGNGYTF.